This is a list of T cell receptor beta chains from one sample in a study of T cell responses to AZD1222 COVID-19 vaccine. Profiling relied on immunoSEQ multiplex PCR, and the TCRdb table lists in-frame clones only, not all of them. This sample has some 170,000 clones, with around nine tenths found just once. The sequences come from peripheral blood, collected on day 0 of AZD1222 vaccination. Receptors originate from an adult in good health. Each CDR3 is given with its conserved first and last residue. D genes are given only for firm matches. Clone size is given for some rows only: seen once, a few or many times, or a class if the clone is expanded.

V gene	clone size	D gene	J gene	CDR3 DNA	CDR3 protein
TRBV12-3/TRBV12-4	-	-	TRBJ1-2	TGTGCCAGCCGTAGACAGGTCAACTATGGCTACACCTTC	CASRRQVNYGYTF
TRBV18	-	TRBD2	TRBJ2-3	TGTGCCAGCTCACCGGACTCAGCGGGGGGACCAGATACGCAGTATTTT	CASSPDSAGGPDTQYF
TRBV5-5	-	TRBD1	TRBJ2-1	TGTGCCAGCAGCCAGGGACAGGGGGATTACAATGAGCAGTTCTTC	CASSQGQGDYNEQFF
TRBV29-1	-	TRBD2	TRBJ2-1	TGCAGCGTTGAAGAAGGACTAGCGATCAACAATGAGCAGTTCTTC	CSVEEGLAINNEQFF
TRBV7-8	-	TRBD2	TRBJ2-1	TGTGCCAGCAGCTTAGCACGGGGGGGCCTTTACAATGAGCAGTTCTTC	CASSLARGGLYNEQFF
TRBV5-1	-	TRBD2	TRBJ2-2	TGCGCCAGCAGCTTGGAAGCGGGGGTAGACACCGGGGAGCTGTTTTTT	CASSLEAGVDTGELFF
TRBV10-3	-	TRBD1	TRBJ1-5	TGTGCCACAAAACCGGGACAGGGGGTCAGCAATCAGCCCCAGCATTTT	CATKPGQGVSNQPQHF
TRBV19	-	-	TRBJ1-5	TGTGCCAGTAGTATAGTTTCGGGGGCGCTTAATCAGCCCCAGCATTTT	CASSIVSGALNQPQHF
TRBV5-6	-	-	TRBJ1-4	TGTGCCAGCAGCTTGGGGACTGAAAAACTGTTTTTT	CASSLGTEKLFF
TRBV3-1/TRBV3-2	-	-	TRBJ1-6	TGTGCCAGCAGCCAATTCATGGAGGCTTCACCCCTCCACTTT	CASSQFMEASPLHF
TRBV12-5	-	-	TRBJ1-2	TGTGCTAGTGGTTTGGCACCGGGACCCCCTTATGGCTACACCTTC	CASGLAPGPPYGYTF
TRBV6-6	once	-	TRBJ1-3	TGTGCCAGCAGTCCGGACTTACCCGGGACGATTGGAGGGGCTGGAAACACCATATATTTT	CASSPDLPGTIGGAGNTIYF
TRBV4-1	-	-	TRBJ2-3	TGCGCCAGCAGCCTTATCTCTCACTCCCGCACTAGCACAGATACGCAGTATTTT	CASSLISHSRTSTDTQYF
TRBV7-9	-	-	TRBJ2-3	TGTGCCAGCAGCTTCTCCCGGGACAGCTCCGGGAGGGGTACGCAGTATTTT	CASSFSRDSSGRGTQYF
TRBV19	-	TRBD2	TRBJ2-1	TGTGCCAGTAGTGCCCCCAATACCGGGAGGTTCAATGAGCAGTTCTTC	CASSAPNTGRFNEQFF
TRBV11-2	-	TRBD1	TRBJ1-3	TGTGCCAGCAGCCTATATTTGGGTACAGGGGGCTCTGGAAACACCATATATTTT	CASSLYLGTGGSGNTIYF
TRBV11-2	-	TRBD1	TRBJ1-6	TGTGCCAGCAGCCTTCGACAGGGGGGAACCCTCCACTTT	CASSLRQGGTLHF
TRBV19	-	-	TRBJ2-1	TGTGCCAGTAGTCCCGAGGGAGGTCTGTATGAGCAGTTCTTC	CASSPEGGLYEQFF
TRBV30	-	-	TRBJ1-1	TGTGCCTGGACAATAGGGGATATGAACACTGAAGCTTTCTTT	CAWTIGDMNTEAFF
TRBV19	-	TRBD1	TRBJ1-1	TGTGCCAGTAGTATTGCCGGGACAGGGGTATCGTTCACTGAAGCTTTCTTT	CASSIAGTGVSFTEAFF
TRBV18	-	-	TRBJ2-7	TGTGCCAGCTCACCCAAATTGCTCTCCTACGAGCAGTACTTC	CASSPKLLSYEQYF
TRBV11-3	few	TRBD2	TRBJ2-1	TGTGCCAGCAGCTCCGTCGGGGGGGCCTACAATGAGCAGTTCTTC	CASSSVGGAYNEQFF
TRBV5-8	-	TRBD1	TRBJ1-1	TGTGCCAGCAGCTTGGGGACAGGACTGAACACTGAAGCTTTCTTT	CASSLGTGLNTEAFF
TRBV6-5	-	TRBD1	TRBJ2-1	TGTGCCAGCCAGGGACAGGGGCTACGTAATGAGCAGTTCTTC	CASQGQGLRNEQFF
TRBV28	-	TRBD1	TRBJ1-4	TGTGCCAGCAGTGTGACAGGGGGGACGACTAATGAAAAACTGTTTTTT	CASSVTGGTTNEKLFF
TRBV5-1	-	-	TRBJ1-5	TGCGCCAGCAGCTTGGAGGGTTATAGCAATCAGCCCCAGCATTTT	CASSLEGYSNQPQHF
TRBV5-1	-	-	TRBJ2-3	TGCGCCAGCAGGGATACGGACAGCTTCACAGATACGCAGTATTTT	CASRDTDSFTDTQYF
TRBV28	-	-	TRBJ1-1	TGTGCCAGCAGTTTCCCCCTCGGGGGGAACACTGAAGCTTTCTTT	CASSFPLGGNTEAFF
TRBV27	-	-	TRBJ2-7	TGTGCCAGCAGTTCCTGGGACCAGAGCGGCGAGCAGTACTTC	CASSSWDQSGEQYF
TRBV6-5	-	-	TRBJ1-2	TGTGCCAGCACAGGGGACTATGGCTACACCTTC	CASTGDYGYTF
TRBV20-1	few	-	TRBJ2-5	TGCAGTGCCTACTCGGAAGGGACCCAGTACTTC	CSAYSEGTQYF
TRBV15	-	-	TRBJ2-1	TGTGCCACCAGCTCGGAAAACTACAATGAGCAGTTCTTC	CATSSENYNEQFF
TRBV5-5	-	-	TRBJ2-4	TGTGCCAGCAGCTTGTATGGCCTTACAAACATTCAGTACTTC	CASSLYGLTNIQYF
TRBV6-5	once	-	TRBJ1-2	TGTGCCAGCAGGGCCGGGACTACTAACTATGGCTACACCTTC	CASRAGTTNYGYTF
TRBV11-3	-	-	TRBJ2-2	TGTGCCAGCAGCTGGGACTTCCCCGGGGAGCTGTTTTTT	CASSWDFPGELFF
TRBV18	once	-	TRBJ1-6	TGTGCCAGCTCAAAACAGGGAACTAGTTCACCCCTCCACTTT	CASSKQGTSSPLHF
TRBV5-4	-	-	TRBJ2-1	TGTGCCAGCAGCTTAGGGAACGCGGTTAAGCACAATGAGCAGTTCTTC	CASSLGNAVKHNEQFF
TRBV10-3	-	TRBD1	TRBJ1-2	TGTGCCATCAGTGGTTCGGGACAGGGGCTCCTTTATGGCTACACCTTC	CAISGSGQGLLYGYTF
TRBV7-9	-	TRBD2	TRBJ2-1	TGTGCCAGCACCAGTAGCGGGAGCGGGGGTGAGCAGTTCTTC	CASTSSGSGGEQFF
TRBV5-6	once	-	TRBJ1-3	TGTGCCAGCAGCTTGGCCGGGGTGGAAGGAAACACCATATATTTT	CASSLAGVEGNTIYF
TRBV2	-	TRBD1	TRBJ1-1	TGTGCCAGCAGAGGACAGGGTTTTACTGAAGCTTTCTTT	CASRGQGFTEAFF
TRBV13	few	-	TRBJ2-7	TGTGCCAGCAGCTTTCGAAATATCCACGAGCAGTACTTC	CASSFRNIHEQYF
TRBV6-1	once	-	TRBJ2-7	TGTGCCAGCAGTGAGATCTACGAGCAGTACTTC	CASSEIYEQYF
TRBV6-5	-	-	TRBJ2-7	TGTGCCTTATTCTCCGGAGATCCCCCCTACGAGCAGTACTTC	CALFSGDPPYEQYF
TRBV18	few	-	TRBJ2-3	TGTGCCAGCTCACTGGGGGGAAGGCCAGATACGCAGTATTTT	CASSLGGRPDTQYF
TRBV28	-	-	TRBJ2-4	TGTGCCAGCAGTAAGGGACCAGACATTCAGTACTTC	CASSKGPDIQYF
TRBV11-1	once	TRBD1	TRBJ2-1	TGTGCCAGCAGCTTAGGCCTCGGGACAGGGGACAATGAGCAGTTCTTC	CASSLGLGTGDNEQFF
TRBV2	-	TRBD1	TRBJ1-5	TGTGCCAGCAGTGTAGGACAGGGGAATCAGCCCCAGCATTTT	CASSVGQGNQPQHF
TRBV6-1	-	TRBD2	TRBJ2-1	TGTGCCATCACGGGACTAGGCGTTTCTGGTGAGCAGTTCTTC	CAITGLGVSGEQFF